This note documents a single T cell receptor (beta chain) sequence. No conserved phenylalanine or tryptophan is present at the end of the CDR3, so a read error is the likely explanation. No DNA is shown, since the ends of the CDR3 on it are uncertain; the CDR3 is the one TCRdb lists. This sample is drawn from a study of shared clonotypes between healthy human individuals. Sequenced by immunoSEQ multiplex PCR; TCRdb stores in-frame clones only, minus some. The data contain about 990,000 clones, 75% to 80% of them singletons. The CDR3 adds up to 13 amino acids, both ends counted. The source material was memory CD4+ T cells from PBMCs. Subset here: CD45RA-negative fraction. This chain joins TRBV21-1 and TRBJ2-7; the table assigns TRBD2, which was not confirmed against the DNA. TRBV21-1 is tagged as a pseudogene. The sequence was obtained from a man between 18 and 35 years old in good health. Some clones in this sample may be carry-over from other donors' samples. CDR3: CASSKERDILFSL.